The rows below give T cell receptor beta chains drawn from one sample of a study of preoperative IRX-2 immunotherapy in early breast cancer. Assay: immunoSEQ multiplex PCR; the TCRdb copy retains only in-frame clones and omits some. The table records about 27,000 clones, just under 80% of them present only once. The sample here was lymph node tissue, taken before IRX-2 immunotherapy. The receptors originated from a human donor with breast cancer. Both conserved end residues are part of each CDR3. Each record gives: J gene, D gene, V gene, CDR3 protein, CDR3 DNA. The D gene is left open where the match is weak.

TRBJ2-5 | TRBD2 | TRBV11-3 | CASSLGTSGGATRKTQYF | TGTGCCAGCAGCTTGGGGACTAGCGGGGGGGCCACAAGAAAGACCCAGTACTTC
TRBJ2-1 | NA | TRBV7-4 | CASSGGVFYNEQFF | TGTGCCAGCAGCGGCGGGGTCTTCTACAATGAGCAGTTCTTC
TRBJ2-5 | TRBD2 | TRBV28 | CASSFSGLAEVETQYF | TGTGCCAGCAGTTTCTCGGGACTAGCGGAGGTGGAGACCCAGTACTTC
TRBJ1-1 | TRBD1 | TRBV28 | CASYRGPRNSGWMNTEAFF | TGTGCCTCCTACAGGGGGCCGAGGAACAGTGGGTGGATGAACACTGAAGCTTTCTTT
TRBJ2-3 | TRBD2 | TRBV5-1 | CASSTGTSGPGTQYF | TGCGCCAGCAGCACCGGGACTAGCGGTCCTGGTACGCAGTATTTT
TRBJ2-5 | TRBD2 | TRBV5-1 | CASSLEVSGGGTQYF | TGCGCCAGCAGCTTGGAGGTTTCGGGGGGTGGGACCCAGTACTTC
TRBJ1-1 | TRBD1 | TRBV11-3 | CASSRTGPLVTEAFF | TGTGCCAGCAGCAGGACAGGGCCTTTGGTCACTGAAGCTTTCTTT
TRBJ1-5 | NA | TRBV6-8 | CAIRNGVGNQPQHF | TGTGCCATCCGGAACGGGGTCGGGAATCAGCCCCAGCATTTT
TRBJ2-2 | NA | TRBV6-8 | CASKWRALTLAGGTGELFF | TGTGCCAGCAAATGGCGGGCCCTCACTTTGGCGGGCGGGACCGGGGAGCTGTTTTTT
TRBJ1-4 | NA | TRBV19 | CATTGAGTSEKLFF | TGTGCCACTACTGGGGCAGGTACGAGTGAAAAACTGTTTTTT
TRBJ1-1 | NA | TRBV14 | CASSYGYEAFF | TGTGCCAGCAGCTATGGGTATGAAGCTTTCTTT
TRBJ1-2 | NA | TRBV7-6 | CASSQGRWAYGYTF | TGTGCCAGCAGCCAAGGGAGGTGGGCCTATGGCTACACCTTC
TRBJ1-1 | NA | TRBV6-8 | CASSYSGPGRAFF | TGTGCCAGCAGTTATTCCGGCCCCGGGCGAGCTTTCTTT
TRBJ1-2 | TRBD1 | TRBV6-8 | CASSYSKPGQGGPNYGYTF | TGTGCCAGCAGTTACTCGAAGCCGGGACAGGGAGGTCCTAACTATGGCTACACCTTC
TRBJ1-1 | TRBD1 | TRBV11-3 | CASSLGGGGSEAFF | TGTGCCAGCAGCTTGGGAGGAGGGGGCTCTGAAGCTTTCTTT
TRBJ1-2 | TRBD1 | TRBV6-8 | CASSPRGQGVGYTF | TGTGCCAGCAGTCCCAGAGGACAGGGAGTAGGCTACACCTTC
TRBJ2-7 | NA | TRBV6-8 | CASSYVSDYEQYF | TGTGCCAGCAGTTACGTCTCAGACTACGAGCAGTACTTC
TRBJ1-5 | NA | TRBV6-8 | CASSHRASNQPQHF | TGTGCCAGCAGTCACAGGGCGAGCAATCAGCCCCAGCATTTT
TRBJ2-7 | NA | TRBV7-6 | CASSLVGPMVHSEQYF | TGTGCCAGCAGCTTAGTGGGGCCCATGGTGCATAGCGAGCAGTACTTC
TRBJ2-1 | NA | TRBV29-1 | CSVERGQSDNEQFF | TGCAGCGTTGAACGGGGTCAGAGTGACAATGAGCAGTTCTTC
TRBJ1-5 | TRBD1 | TRBV6-7 | CASNHRGGNQPQHF | TGTGCCAGCAATCACAGGGGAGGCAATCAGCCCCAGCATTTT
TRBJ1-1 | NA | TRBV28 | CASSVGNTEAFF | TGTGCCAGCAGTGTCGGGAACACTGAAGCTTTCTTT
TRBJ1-5 | TRBD1 | TRBV6-8 | CAISAFRDSRNQPQHF | TGTGCCATCAGCGCATTCCGGGACAGTAGGAATCAGCCCCAGCATTTT
TRBJ2-1 | TRBD2 | TRBV18 | CASSPKTSGGPNEQFF | TGTGCCAGCTCACCCAAGACTAGCGGGGGGCCCAATGAGCAGTTCTTC
TRBJ1-2 | TRBD1 | TRBV6-8 | CASGQGPYYGYTF | TGTGCCAGCGGACAGGGGCCTTACTATGGCTACACCTTC
TRBJ2-2 | NA | TRBV6-4 | CASSGQNTGELFF | TGTGCCAGCAGCGGACAGAACACCGGGGAGCTGTTTTTT